The 17 T cell receptor beta chains below come from one sample, sequenced in a study of T cells in Graves' hyperthyroidism and ophthalmopathy. The source material, RNA transcripts, was used to amplify TCR beta CDR3 regions. An initial round of RT-PCR targeting the TCR CDR3 relied on the HTBI primer set. TCRdb analysed the multiplex PCR reads with MiXCR anew, one entry per CDR3 protein. The sample includes about 350,000 distinct CDR3 sequences, 18% of them seen just once. Sequencing was performed on blood. These receptors originate from a woman between 35 and 50 years old with Graves' ophthalmopathy.

This clonotype was picked up many times. One end of the junction varies from germline; a read error may be responsible. The chain recombines TRBV28 with TRBJ1-1; 7 bases agree with TRBD1. CDR1 and CDR2 from the germline V gene are MDHEN and SYDVKM. The length of the CDR3 is 14 residues. Here the CDR3 reads CASSQGGLNSEAFF. CDR3 DNA sequence: TGTGCCAGCAGTCAGGGGGGATTGAACTCTGAAGCTTTCTTT.

This clonotype was observed many times. The chain is built from TRBV20-1 and TRBJ2-2; weak D call: TRBD2 (6 bases). The V end was cut by 0 bases, the J end by 4 bases, with 12 bases between. The CDR3 is made up of 15 amino acids. CDR1 DFQATT and CDR2 SNEGSKA come from the germline V gene (reference sequence). CDR3 protein: CSARDRRVSTGELFF. In DNA, the CDR3 is TGCAGTGCTAGAGATCGGAGGGTGAGCACCGGGGAGCTGTTTTTT.

This clonotype has ten or more counts. The V gene is TRBV20-1, the J gene TRBJ2-2, with 8 bases lining up with TRBD1. Germline CDR1 reads DFQATT; CDR2 reads SNEGSKA (reference sequence). The CDR3 is 14 amino acids. Trimming removed 5 bases from V and 4 bases from J; junction bases left unmatched: 6. DNA for the CDR3: TGCAGTGCTCTTCAGGGGGCGAGCACCGGGGAGCTGTTTTTT. Translated: CSALQGASTGELFF.

The table lists this clonotype with many counts. The chain couples TRBV12-3 or TRBV12-4 to TRBJ2-5, with D possibly being TRBD2 (5 bases). The CDR3 sequence is 13 residues long. V was clipped by 6 bases and J by 5 bases, with 13 bases between them. The chain's CDR3 is CASSSRAQETQYF. The CDR3 DNA follows: TGTGCCAGCAGCTCGAGGGCCCAGGAGACCCAGTACTTC.

This clonotype was counted many times. CDR3 loop: CASSQGQGSYGYTF. The CDR3 DNA reads as TGCGCCAGCAGCCAAGGACAGGGCAGCTATGGCTACACCTTC. This chain links TRBV4-3 with TRBJ1-2; 7 bases agree with TRBD1. Germline-derived CDR1 and CDR2 are LGHNA and YSLEER. Trimming took 1 base from V and 4 from J; bases not matched to a gene: 3. CDR3 length: 14 residues.

This clonotype was seen many times. The chain links TRBV6-2 or TRBV6-3 to TRBJ2-7, with TRBD2 matching over 7 bases. This CDR3 has 14 amino acids. V lost 7 bases, J lost 2 bases, and 8 bases stayed unmatched. In germline, CDR1 is MNHEY, CDR2 SVGEGT. The CDR3, as DNA: TGTGCCAGCAATCCCCTAGCGGAGGCCTACGAGCAGTACTTC. Residues: CASNPLAEAYEQYF.

J is TRBJ2-7 and V is TRBV12-3 or TRBV12-4; no clear D. CDR3 length equals 14 residues. V was cut by 5 bases and J by 2 bases, with 13 bases left in between. The CDR3, as DNA: TGTGCCAGCAGTGAAGTTGGCTCTACCTACGAGCAGTACTTC. Its protein is CASSEVGSTYEQYF.

In its sample, this clonotype was seen many times. The chain has TRBV5-4 and TRBJ1-2; maybe TRBD1 (5 bases). The CDR3 consists of 12 residues. V was clipped by 2 bases and J by 8 bases, with 10 bases between them. Germline assignment: CDR1 SGHNT and CDR2 YYREEE (reference sequence). The CDR3 DNA is TGTGCCAGCAGCTTTTATCGGGACGGCTACACCTTC. It codes for CASSFYRDGYTF.

This clonotype was seen ten or more times. The J gene is TRBJ2-7, the V gene TRBV29-1; D not resolved. CDR1 is SQVTM and CDR2 is ANQGSEA in the germline V gene. The CDR3 runs 12 residues. Trimming cost V 4 bases and J 1 base, with 8 bases left between them. This chain's CDR3 is CSVVGASYEQYF. DNA of the CDR3: TGCAGCGTTGTAGGTGCGTCCTACGAGCAGTACTTC.

This clonotype has ten or more counts. CDR3 in DNA: TGTGCCAGCAAGCCGGGACCCAACTACAATGAGCAGTTCTTC. Protein sequence: CASKPGPNYNEQFF. The chain couples TRBV27 to TRBJ2-1; TRBD1 or TRBD2 may be the D gene (5 bases each). Germline lookup yields CDR1 MNHEY and CDR2 SMNVEV (reference sequence). V lost 7 bases and J 3 bases, leaving 13 bases between the germline ends. CDR3 length: 14 amino acids.

This clonotype was seen repeatedly, ten times or more. The gene calls are TRBV6-5 and TRBJ2-7, with TRBD2 identical over 7 bases. The germline V gene has CDR1 MNHEY and CDR2 SVGAGI. The CDR3 covers 13 residues. The ends lost 7 bases at V and 4 bases at J; junction bases unmatched: 7. CDR3 coding DNA: TGTGCCAGCATGGGAGGGTTCGGGTACGAGCAGTACTTC. This translates into CASMGGFGYEQYF.

This clonotype was counted ten times or more. This chain joins TRBV5-1 and TRBJ2-7; the D gene is possibly TRBD1 (5 bases). The CDR3 is 14 residues long. Germline CDR1 SGHRS, CDR2 YFSETQ. The V end was cut by 0 bases, the J end by 3 bases, with 10 bases between. DNA for the CDR3: TGCGCCAGCAGCTTGGGGGGCACCGTCTACGAGCAGTACTTC. Encoded protein: CASSLGGTVYEQYF.

This clonotype came up many times. The V gene is TRBV29-1, the J gene TRBJ1-2; D not certain. This CDR3 comprises 13 residues. With 7 bases removed from V and 5 bases from J, the gap between germline ends came to 17 bases. The germline V gene encodes CDR1 SQVTM and CDR2 ANQGSEA. The DNA for the CDR3 is TGCAGCGCGGCCTTGGGCCAGAAGTATGGCTACACCTTC. Its translation: CSAALGQKYGYTF.

This clonotype was counted ten times or more. The chain couples TRBV5-4 to TRBJ2-7, with 8 bases lining up with TRBD1. Trimming removed 4 bases from V and 6 bases from J; junction bases left unmatched: 12. The germline CDR1 and CDR2 sequences are SGHNT and YYREEE (reference sequence). CDR3 length equals 15 residues. The CDR3 DNA follows: TGTGCCAGCAGCCTACCCGGGACAGGAGCAGGCGAGCAGTACTTC. This encodes CASSLPGTGAGEQYF.

This clonotype was seen repeatedly, ten times or more. The V call is TRBV6-1, the J call TRBJ1-1; possible D gene TRBD1, 5 bases. V dropped 0 bases and J dropped 5 bases, with 13 bases sitting between them. CDR1 and CDR2 (germline): MNHNS, SASEGT. CDR3 length equals 15 residues. The CDR3 nucleotides are TGTGCCAGCAGTGAAGCGCTACCAGGGCAAACTGAAGCTTTCTTT. The encoded protein is CASSEALPGQTEAFF.

This clonotype was observed at least ten times. V usage is TRBV27 and J usage is TRBJ1-5; 7 positions agree with TRBD1. Germline assignment: CDR1 MNHEY and CDR2 SMNVEV (reference sequence). Trimming at V came to 7 bases and at J to 14 bases, leaving 17 bases not matched to a gene. This CDR3 spans 14 amino acids. DNA of the CDR3: TGTGCCAGCAAATCTGACAGGGAGGGCTGGATAGAGCATTTT. It translates to CASKSDREGWIEHF.

At least ten counts were recorded for this clonotype. V usage is TRBV10-2 and J usage is TRBJ2-7, with TRBD2 matching 8 bases. There are 13 residues in the CDR3. Germline loops: CDR1 WSHSY, CDR2 SAAADI. Trimming took 8 bases from V and 1 from J; bases not matched to a gene: 4. The CDR3 DNA reads TGCGCCAGCGGACTAGCCCTATCCTACGAGCAGTACTTC. Amino acids: CASGLALSYEQYF.